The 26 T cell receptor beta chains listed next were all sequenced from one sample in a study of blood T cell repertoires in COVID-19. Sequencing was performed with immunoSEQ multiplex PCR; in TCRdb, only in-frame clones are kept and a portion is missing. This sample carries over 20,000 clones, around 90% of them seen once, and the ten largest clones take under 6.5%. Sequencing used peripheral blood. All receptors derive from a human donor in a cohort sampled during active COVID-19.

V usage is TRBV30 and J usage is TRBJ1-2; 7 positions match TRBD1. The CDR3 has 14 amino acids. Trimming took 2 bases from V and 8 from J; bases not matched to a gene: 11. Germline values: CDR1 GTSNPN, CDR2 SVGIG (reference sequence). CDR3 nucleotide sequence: TGTGCCTGGAGTCCGATGGAGGGGGCAGGCGGCTACACCTTC. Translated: CAWSPMEGAGGYTF.

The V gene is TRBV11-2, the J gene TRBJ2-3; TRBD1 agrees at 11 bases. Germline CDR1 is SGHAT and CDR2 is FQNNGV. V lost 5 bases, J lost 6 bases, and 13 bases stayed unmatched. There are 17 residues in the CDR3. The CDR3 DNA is TGTGCCAGCAGCCTGACCGCCGGGACAGGGGGTCGGGATACGCAGTATTTT. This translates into CASSLTAGTGGRDTQYF.

The CDR3 loop is CASSLLAGVNTGELFF. The CDR3 coding sequence is TGTGCCAGCAGCTTATTAGCGGGAGTGAATACCGGGGAGCTGTTTTTT. The rearrangement uses TRBV7-6 and TRBJ2-2, with TRBD2 matching over 9 bases. The J segment lost 5 bases and the V segment lost 2 bases, leaving 6 bases of the junction unmatched. This CDR3 has 16 residues. Germline lookup yields CDR1 SGHVS and CDR2 FNYEAQ.

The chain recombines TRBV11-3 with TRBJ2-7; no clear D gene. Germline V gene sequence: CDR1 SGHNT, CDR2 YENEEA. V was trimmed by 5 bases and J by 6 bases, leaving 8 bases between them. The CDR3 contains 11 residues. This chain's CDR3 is CASSPGGEQYF. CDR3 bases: TGTGCCAGCAGCCCCGGCGGCGAGCAGTACTTC.

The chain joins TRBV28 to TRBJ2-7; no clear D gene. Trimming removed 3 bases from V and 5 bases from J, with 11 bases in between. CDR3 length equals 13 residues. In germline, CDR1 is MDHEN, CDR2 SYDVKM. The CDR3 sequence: CASSLSSFDEQYF. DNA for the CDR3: TGTGCCAGCAGTTTGTCCAGTTTCGACGAGCAGTACTTC.

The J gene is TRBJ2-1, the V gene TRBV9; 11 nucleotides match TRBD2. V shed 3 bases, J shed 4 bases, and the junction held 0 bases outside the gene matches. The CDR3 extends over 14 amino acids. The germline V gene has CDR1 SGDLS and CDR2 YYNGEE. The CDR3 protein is CASSGTSGYNEQFF. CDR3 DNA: TGTGCCAGCAGCGGGACTAGCGGGTACAATGAGCAGTTCTTC.

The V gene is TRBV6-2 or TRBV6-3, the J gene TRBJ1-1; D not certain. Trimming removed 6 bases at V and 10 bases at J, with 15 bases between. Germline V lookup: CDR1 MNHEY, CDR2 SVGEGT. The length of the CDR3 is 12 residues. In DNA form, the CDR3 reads TGTGCCAGCAGCCGGACCCTGGAGGTAGCTTTCTTT. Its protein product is CASSRTLEVAFF.

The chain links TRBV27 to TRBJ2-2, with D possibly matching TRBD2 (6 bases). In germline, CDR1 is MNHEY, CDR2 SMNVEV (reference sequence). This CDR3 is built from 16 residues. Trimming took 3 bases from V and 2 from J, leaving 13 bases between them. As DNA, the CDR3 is TGTGCCAGCAGTTTCTCACTAGCCCGTAACACCGGGGAGCTGTTTTTT. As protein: CASSFSLARNTGELFF.

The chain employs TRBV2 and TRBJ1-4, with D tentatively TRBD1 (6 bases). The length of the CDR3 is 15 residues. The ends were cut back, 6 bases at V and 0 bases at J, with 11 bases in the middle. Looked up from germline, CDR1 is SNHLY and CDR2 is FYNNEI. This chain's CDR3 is CASRTGQATNEKLFF. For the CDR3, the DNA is TGTGCCAGCAGGACGGGACAAGCAACTAATGAAAAACTGTTTTTT.

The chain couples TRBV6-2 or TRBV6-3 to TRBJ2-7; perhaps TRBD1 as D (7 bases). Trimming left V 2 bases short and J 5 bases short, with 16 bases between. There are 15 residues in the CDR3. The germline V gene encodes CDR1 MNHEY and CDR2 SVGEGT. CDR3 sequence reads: CASSYPQGGRNEQYF. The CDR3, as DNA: TGTGCCAGCAGTTACCCTCAGGGGGGTAGGAACGAGCAGTACTTC.

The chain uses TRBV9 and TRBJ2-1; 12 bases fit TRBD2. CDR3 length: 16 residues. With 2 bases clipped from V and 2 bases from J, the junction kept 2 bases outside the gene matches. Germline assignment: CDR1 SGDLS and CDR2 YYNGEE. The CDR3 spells CASSVLAGGAYNEQFF. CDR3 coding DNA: TGTGCCAGCAGCGTTCTAGCGGGAGGGGCCTACAATGAGCAGTTCTTC.

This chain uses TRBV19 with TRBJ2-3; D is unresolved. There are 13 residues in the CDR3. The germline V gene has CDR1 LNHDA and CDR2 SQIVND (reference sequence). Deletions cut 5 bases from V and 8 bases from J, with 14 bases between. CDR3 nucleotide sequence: TGTGCCAGTAGTGTCTCTAGTCCACGTACGCAGTATTTT. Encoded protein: CASSVSSPRTQYF.

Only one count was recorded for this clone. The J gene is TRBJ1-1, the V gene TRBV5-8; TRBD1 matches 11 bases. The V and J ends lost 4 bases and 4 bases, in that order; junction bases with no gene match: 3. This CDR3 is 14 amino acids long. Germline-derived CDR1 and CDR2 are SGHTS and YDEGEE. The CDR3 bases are TGTGCCAGCAGCAGCGGACAGGGGGCCACTGAAGCTTTCTTT. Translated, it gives CASSSGQGATEAFF.

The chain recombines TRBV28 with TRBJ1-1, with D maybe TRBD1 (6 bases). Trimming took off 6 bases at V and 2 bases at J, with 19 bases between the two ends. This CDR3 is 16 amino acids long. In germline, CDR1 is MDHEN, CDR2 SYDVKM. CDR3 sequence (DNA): TGTGCCAGCAGCTCCACATCGTGGACAGTCAACACTGAAGCTTTCTTT. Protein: CASSSTSWTVNTEAFF.

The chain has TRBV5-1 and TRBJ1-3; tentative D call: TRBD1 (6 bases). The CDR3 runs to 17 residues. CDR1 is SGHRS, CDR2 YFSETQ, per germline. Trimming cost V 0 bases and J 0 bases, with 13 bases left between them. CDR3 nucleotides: TGCGCCAGCAGCTTGGGACCTCTAGGGGGCTCTGGAAACACCATATATTTT. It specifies CASSLGPLGGSGNTIYF.

DNA for the CDR3: TGTGCCAGCAGCCGAACAGACGAGCAGTACTTC. Its translation is CASSRTDEQYF. The chain links TRBV7-9 to TRBJ2-7; D is unclear. The V end was cut by 5 bases, the J end by 5 bases, with 7 bases between. The CDR3 has 11 amino acids. CDR1 is SEHNR and CDR2 is FQNEAQ in the germline V gene (reference sequence).

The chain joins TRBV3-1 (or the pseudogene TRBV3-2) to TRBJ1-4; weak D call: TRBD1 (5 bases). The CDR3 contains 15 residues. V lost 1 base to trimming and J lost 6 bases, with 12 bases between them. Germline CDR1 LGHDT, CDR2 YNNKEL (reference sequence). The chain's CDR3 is CASSQVGATYEKLFF. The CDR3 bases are TGTGCCAGCAGCCAAGTAGGGGCTACATATGAAAAACTGTTTTTT.

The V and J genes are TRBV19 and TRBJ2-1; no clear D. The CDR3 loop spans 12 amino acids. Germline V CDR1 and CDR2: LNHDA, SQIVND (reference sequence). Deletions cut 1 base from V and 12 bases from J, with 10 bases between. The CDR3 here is CASSIGATPQFF. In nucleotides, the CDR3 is TGTGCCAGTAGTATAGGGGCTACCCCGCAGTTCTTC.

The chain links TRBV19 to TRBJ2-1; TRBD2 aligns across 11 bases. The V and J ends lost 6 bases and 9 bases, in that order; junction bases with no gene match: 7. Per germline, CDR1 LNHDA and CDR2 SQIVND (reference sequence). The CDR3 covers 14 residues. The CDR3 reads CASRLAGGLTEQFF. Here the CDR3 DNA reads TGTGCCAGTAGGTTAGCGGGAGGGCTCACTGAGCAGTTCTTC.

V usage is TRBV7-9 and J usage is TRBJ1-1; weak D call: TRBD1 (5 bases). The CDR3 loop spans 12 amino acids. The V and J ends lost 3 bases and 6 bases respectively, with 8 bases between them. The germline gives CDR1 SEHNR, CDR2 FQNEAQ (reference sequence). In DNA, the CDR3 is TGTGCCAGCAGCTTTGGGGCGGCTGAAGCTTTCTTT. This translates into CASSFGAAEAFF.

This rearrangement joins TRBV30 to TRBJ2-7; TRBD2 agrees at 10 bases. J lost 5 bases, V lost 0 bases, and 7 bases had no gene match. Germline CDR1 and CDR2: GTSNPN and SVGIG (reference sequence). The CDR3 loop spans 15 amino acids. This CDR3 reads CAWSVGAGGPHEQYF. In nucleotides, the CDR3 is TGTGCCTGGAGTGTAGGAGCGGGAGGGCCCCACGAGCAGTACTTC.

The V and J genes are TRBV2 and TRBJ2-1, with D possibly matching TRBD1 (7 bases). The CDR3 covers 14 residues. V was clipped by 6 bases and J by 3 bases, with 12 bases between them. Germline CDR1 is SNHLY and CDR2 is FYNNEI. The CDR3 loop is CASREGQSYNEQFF. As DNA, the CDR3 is TGTGCCAGCAGGGAGGGACAGAGCTACAATGAGCAGTTCTTC.

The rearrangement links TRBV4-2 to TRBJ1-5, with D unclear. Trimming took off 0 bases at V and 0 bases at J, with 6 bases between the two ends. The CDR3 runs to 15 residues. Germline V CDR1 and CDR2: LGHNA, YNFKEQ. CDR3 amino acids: CASSQDPNSNQPQHF. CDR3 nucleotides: TGTGCCAGCAGCCAAGATCCCAATAGCAATCAGCCCCAGCATTTT.

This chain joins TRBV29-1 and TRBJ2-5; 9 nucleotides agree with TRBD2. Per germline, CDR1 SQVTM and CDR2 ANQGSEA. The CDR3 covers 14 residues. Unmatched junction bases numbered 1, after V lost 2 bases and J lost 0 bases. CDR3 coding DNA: TGCAGCGTTGAACTAGCGGGATACCAAGAGACCCAGTACTTC. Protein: CSVELAGYQETQYF.

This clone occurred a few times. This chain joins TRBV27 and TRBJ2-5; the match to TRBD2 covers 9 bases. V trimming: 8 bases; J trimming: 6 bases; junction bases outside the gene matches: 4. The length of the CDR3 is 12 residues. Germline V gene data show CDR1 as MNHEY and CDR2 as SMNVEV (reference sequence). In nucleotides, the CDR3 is TGTGCCAGCTCAGCGGGAGGAAAGACCCAGTACTTC. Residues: CASSAGGKTQYF.

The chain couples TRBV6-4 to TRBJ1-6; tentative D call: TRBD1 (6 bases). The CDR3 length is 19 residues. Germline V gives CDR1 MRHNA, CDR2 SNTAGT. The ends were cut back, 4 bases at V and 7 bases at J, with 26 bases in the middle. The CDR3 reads CASSGEGDKNRAGNSPLHF. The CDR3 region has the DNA TGTGCCAGCAGTGGGGAAGGAGACAAGAACAGGGCCGGGAATTCACCCCTCCACTTT.